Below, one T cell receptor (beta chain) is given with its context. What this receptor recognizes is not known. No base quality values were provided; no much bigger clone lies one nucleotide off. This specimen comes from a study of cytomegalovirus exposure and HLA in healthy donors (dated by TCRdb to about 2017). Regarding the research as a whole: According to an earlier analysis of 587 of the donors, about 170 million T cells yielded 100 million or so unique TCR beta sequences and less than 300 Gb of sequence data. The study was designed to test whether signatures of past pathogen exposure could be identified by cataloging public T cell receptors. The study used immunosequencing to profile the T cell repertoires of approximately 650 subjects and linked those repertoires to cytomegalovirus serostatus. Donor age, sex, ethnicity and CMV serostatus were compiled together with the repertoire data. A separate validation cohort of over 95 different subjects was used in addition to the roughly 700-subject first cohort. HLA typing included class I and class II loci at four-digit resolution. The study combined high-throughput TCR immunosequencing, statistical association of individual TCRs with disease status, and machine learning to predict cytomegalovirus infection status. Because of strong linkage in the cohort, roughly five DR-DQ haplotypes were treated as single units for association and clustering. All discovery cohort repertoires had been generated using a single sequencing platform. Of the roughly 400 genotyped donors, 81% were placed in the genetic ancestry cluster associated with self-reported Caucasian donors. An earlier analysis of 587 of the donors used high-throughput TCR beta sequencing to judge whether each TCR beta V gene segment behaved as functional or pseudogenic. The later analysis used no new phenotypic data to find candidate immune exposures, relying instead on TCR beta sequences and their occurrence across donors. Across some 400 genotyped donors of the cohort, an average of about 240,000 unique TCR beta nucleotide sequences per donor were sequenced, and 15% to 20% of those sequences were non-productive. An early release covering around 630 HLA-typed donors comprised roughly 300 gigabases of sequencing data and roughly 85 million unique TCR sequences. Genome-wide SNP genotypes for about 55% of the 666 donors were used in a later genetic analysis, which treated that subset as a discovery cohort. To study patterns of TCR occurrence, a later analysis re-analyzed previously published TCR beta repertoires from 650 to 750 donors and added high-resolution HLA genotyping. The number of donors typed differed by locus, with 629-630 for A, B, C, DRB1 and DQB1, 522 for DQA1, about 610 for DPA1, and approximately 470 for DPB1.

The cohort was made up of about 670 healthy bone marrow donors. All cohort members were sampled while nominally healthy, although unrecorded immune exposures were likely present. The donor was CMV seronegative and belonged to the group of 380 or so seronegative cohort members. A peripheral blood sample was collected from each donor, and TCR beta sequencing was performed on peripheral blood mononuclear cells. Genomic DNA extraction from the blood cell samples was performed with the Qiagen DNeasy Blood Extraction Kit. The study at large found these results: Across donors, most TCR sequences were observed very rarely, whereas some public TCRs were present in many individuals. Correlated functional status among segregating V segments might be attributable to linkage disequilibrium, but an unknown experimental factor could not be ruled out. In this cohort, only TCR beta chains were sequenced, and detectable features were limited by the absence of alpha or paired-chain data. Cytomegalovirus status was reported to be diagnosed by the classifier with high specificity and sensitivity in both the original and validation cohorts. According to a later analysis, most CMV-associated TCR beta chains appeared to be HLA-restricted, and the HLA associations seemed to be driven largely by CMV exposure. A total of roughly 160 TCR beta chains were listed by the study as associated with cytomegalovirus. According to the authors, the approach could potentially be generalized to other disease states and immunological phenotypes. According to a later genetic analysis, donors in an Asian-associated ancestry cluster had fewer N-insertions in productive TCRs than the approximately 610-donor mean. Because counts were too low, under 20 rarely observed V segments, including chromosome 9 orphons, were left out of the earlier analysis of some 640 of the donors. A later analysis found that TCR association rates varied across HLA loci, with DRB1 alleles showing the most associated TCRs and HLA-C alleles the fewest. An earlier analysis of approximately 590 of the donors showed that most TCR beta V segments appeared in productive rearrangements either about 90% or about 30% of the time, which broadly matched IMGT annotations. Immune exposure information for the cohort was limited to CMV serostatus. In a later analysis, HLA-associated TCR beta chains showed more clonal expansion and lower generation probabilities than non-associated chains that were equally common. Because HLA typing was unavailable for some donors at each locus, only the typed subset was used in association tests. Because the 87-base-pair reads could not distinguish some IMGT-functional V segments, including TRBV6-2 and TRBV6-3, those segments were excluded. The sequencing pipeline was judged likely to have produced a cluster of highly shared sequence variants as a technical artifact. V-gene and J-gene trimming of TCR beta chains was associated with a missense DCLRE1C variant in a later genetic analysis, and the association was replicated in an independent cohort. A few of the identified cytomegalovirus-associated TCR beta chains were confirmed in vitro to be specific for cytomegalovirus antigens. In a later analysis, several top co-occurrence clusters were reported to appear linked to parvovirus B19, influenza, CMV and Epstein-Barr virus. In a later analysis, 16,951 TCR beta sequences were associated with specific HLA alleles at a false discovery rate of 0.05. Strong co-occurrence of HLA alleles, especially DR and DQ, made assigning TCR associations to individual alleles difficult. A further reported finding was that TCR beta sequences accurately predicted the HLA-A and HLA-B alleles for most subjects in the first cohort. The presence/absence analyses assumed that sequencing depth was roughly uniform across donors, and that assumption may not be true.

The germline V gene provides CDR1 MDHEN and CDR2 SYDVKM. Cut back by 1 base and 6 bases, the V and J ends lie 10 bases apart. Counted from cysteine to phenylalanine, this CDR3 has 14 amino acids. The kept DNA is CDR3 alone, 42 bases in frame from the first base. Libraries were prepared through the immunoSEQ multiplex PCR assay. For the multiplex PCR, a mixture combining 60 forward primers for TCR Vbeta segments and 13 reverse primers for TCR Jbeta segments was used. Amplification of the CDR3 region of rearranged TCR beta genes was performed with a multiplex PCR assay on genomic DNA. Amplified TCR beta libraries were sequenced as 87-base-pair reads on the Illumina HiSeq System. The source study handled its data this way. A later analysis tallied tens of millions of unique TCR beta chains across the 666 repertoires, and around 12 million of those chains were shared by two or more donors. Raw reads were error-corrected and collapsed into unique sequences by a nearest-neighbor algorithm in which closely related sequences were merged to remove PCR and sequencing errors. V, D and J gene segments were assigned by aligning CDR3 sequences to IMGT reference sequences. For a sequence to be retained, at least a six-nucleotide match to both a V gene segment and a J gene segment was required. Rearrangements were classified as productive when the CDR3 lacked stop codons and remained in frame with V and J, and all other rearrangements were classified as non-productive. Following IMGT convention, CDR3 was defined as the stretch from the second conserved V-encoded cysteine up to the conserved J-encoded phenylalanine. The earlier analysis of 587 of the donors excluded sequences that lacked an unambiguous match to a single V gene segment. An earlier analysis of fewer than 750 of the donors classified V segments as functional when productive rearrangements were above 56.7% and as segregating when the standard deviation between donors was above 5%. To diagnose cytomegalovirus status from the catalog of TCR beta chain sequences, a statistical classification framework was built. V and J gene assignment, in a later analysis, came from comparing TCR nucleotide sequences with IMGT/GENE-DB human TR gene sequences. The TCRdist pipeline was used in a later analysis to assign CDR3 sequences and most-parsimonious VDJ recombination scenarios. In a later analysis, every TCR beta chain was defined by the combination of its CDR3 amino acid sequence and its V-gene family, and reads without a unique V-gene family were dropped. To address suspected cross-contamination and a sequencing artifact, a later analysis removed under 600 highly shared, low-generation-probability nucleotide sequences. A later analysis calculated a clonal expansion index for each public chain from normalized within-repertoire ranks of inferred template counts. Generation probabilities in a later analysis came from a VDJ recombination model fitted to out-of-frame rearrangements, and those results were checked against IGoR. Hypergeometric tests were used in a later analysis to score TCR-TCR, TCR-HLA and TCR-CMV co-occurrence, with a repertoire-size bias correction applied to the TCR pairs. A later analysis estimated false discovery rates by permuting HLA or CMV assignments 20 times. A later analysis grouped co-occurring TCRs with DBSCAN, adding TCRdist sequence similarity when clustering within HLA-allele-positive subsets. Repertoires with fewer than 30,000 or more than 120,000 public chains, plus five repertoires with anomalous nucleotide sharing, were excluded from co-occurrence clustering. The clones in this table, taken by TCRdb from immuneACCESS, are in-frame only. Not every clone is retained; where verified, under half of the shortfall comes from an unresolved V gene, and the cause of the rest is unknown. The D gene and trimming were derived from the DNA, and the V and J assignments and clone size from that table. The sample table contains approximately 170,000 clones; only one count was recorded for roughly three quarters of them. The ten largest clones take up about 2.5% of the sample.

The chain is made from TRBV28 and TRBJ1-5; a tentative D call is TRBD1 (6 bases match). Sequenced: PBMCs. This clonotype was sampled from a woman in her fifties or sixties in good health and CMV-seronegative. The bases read TGTGCCAGCAGTTTATTGGCAGGGGTTCAGCCCCAGCATTTT. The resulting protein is CASSLLAGVQPQHF.